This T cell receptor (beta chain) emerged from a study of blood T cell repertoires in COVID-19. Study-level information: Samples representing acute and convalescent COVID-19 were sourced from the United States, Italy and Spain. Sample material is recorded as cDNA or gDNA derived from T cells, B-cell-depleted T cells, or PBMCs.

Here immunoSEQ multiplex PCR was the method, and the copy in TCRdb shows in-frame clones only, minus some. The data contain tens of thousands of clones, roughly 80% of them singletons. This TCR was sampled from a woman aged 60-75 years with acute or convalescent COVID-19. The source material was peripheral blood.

CDR3 protein: CASRGLAGYNEQFF. CDR3 coding DNA: TGTGCCAGCAGGGGACTAGCGGGGTACAATGAGCAGTTCTTC. The rearrangement links TRBV28 to TRBJ2-1; 13 bases line up with TRBD2. The CDR3 consists of 14 residues. Germline trimming cut 6 bases from V and 4 bases from J; bases unmatched to any gene: 0. The germline gives CDR1 MDHEN, CDR2 SYDVKM.